This entry describes one T cell receptor beta chain. Antigen: not known. The sample belongs to a study of cytotoxic CD8 clonotypes in ibrutinib-treated CLL. Across the study: The patients comprised approximately 11 relapsed/refractory and roughly 15 treatment-naive cases, approximately 18 IGHV unmutated. Investigators collected response samples after a median about twelve months of treatment, range 6 to 36.

Findings and limits, study-wide: At ibrutinib response, clonality increased, and at progression it declined back toward baseline.

The intended depth for sequencing was 1 in 200,000 to 1 in 1 million T cells. Repertoires were generated with immunoSEQ multiplex PCR, while TCRdb's copy carries only in-frame clones and drops some. Here the sample spans hundreds of thousands of clones, 60% to 80% being singletons. The TCR originated in a human donor with chronic lymphocytic leukemia. Sample: PBMCs, taken after 12 months of ibrutinib treatment.

CDR3 sequence reads: CASRYQYRGRDQPQHF. The CDR3 DNA reads TGTGCCAGCAGGTATCAATACAGGGGGCGAGATCAGCCCCAGCATTTT. V usage is TRBV6-6 and J usage is TRBJ1-5; 9 bases line up with TRBD1. The CDR3 extends over 16 amino acids. After removal of 6 bases from V and 5 bases from J, the junction contained 11 bases not matched to a gene. Germline V gene sequence: CDR1 MNHNY, CDR2 SVGAGI (reference sequence).